The next 3 T cell receptor beta chains were all read from a single sample in a study of shared T cell receptors in the human thymus. Assay: immunoSEQ multiplex PCR; the TCRdb copy retains only in-frame clones and omits some. The sample has hundreds of thousands of clones, 70% to 90% seen once. This same sample was also part of a study on human thymus T cells.

The sequenced sample was thymocytes. The receptor source for this set is a girl under three years old with a congenital heart defect.

The chain has TRBV7-2 and TRBJ2-1, with D tentatively TRBD2 (7 bases). Germline CDR1 and CDR2: SGHTA and FQGNSA. V was clipped by 4 bases and J by 0 bases, with 10 bases between them. The CDR3 extends over 15 amino acids. In DNA form, the CDR3 reads TGTGCCAGCAGCTGGGGGGGCCGCTCCTACAATGAGCAGTTCTTC. Its translation is CASSWGGRSYNEQFF.

The table lists this clone with a few counts. V and J are TRBV5-5 and TRBJ1-1, with 10 bases identical to TRBD1. The CDR3 sequence is 17 residues long. V shed 0 bases, J shed 1 base, and the junction held 6 bases outside the gene matches. Per the germline V gene, CDR1 is SGHKS and CDR2 is YYEKEE (reference sequence). The DNA of the CDR3 is TGTGCCAGCAGCTTGGACGGACAGGGGGTCGGGAACACTGAAGCTTTCTTT. This gives the protein CASSLDGQGVGNTEAFF.

This clone was counted a single time. J is TRBJ1-5 and V is TRBV7-8; 7 bases align to TRBD1. The CDR3 has 18 amino acids. Losses at the gene ends were 4 bases for V and 5 bases for J; bases not matched to a gene: 17. Germline V gives CDR1 SGHVS, CDR2 FQNEAQ. The CDR3 reads CASSYQKRTGKRDQPQHF. CDR3 DNA: TGTGCCAGCAGCTACCAGAAACGGACAGGTAAAAGGGATCAGCCCCAGCATTTT. Combining the CDR3 with reference TRBV7-8 and TRBJ1-5 gives the whole variable domain GAGVSQSPRYKVAKRGQDVALRCDPISGHVSLFWYQQALGQGPEFLTYFQNEAQLDKSGLPSDRFFAERPEGSVSTLKIQRTQQEDSAVYLCASSYQKRTGKRDQPQHFGDGTRLSIL.